This TCR beta chain is drawn from a study of cytomegalovirus exposure and HLA in healthy donors. Study-level background: Early release data held about 92 million unique TCRs from HLA-typed donors.

PCR amplification relied on 60 Vbeta primers (plus 13 Jbeta primers). Generated by immunoSEQ multiplex PCR, the TCRdb table keeps only in-frame clones and is missing some. The sample has 150,000 to 200,000 clones, roughly 77% seen once; the top ten hold 11%. V dropped 3 bases and J dropped 3 bases, with 18 bases sitting between them. The CDR3 has 16 residues. Germline V CDR1 and CDR2: MGHDK, SYGVNS. The sequenced material came from PBMCs. The chain employs TRBV25-1 and TRBJ2-7, with D unclear. This sequence was found in a man between 18 and 29 years old in good health and CMV-seropositive. Here the CDR3 reads CASSDFGRKTGYEQYF. CDR3 nucleotide sequence: TGTGCCAGCAGTGATTTTGGCAGAAAAACGGGCTACGAGCAGTACTTC.